This is a list of T cell receptor beta chains from one sample in a study of regulatory and conventional T cells in RAG deficiency. Generated by immunoSEQ multiplex PCR, the TCRdb table keeps only in-frame clones and is missing some. Of some 20,000 clones in the sample, 85% to 95% were seen once. In addition, the sample was reused for a study of regulatory T cells.

Sequenced: CD4+ T cells sorted from blood. The receptor source for this set is a human donor in good health. Both conserved end residues are part of each CDR3. A D gene is named only where the DNA matches it firmly. Size is omitted from some rows. Given values are once, few, many or a class for expanded clones.

>12|-|TRBJ1-2|-|TRBV28
TGTGCCAGCAGTCAACAGGGCTATGGCTACACCTTC
CASSQQGYGYTF
>13|-|TRBJ2-2|-|TRBV27
TGTGCCACCAACAGGGTTGGCACCGGGGAGCTGTTTTTT
CATNRVGTGELFF
>11|-|TRBJ1-4|-|TRBV20-1
TGCAGTGCTAGAGATGACAGAGGGGTGTTTTTT
CSARDDRGVFF
>13|-|TRBJ2-1|-|TRBV5-1
TGCGCCAGCAGCATCGGGACTTCCAATGAGCAGTTCTTC
CASSIGTSNEQFF
>14|TRBD1|TRBJ2-1|-|TRBV30
TGTGCCTGGGATACGACAGGGGGAGGGGATGAGCAGTTCTTC
CAWDTTGGGDEQFF
>12|-|TRBJ1-5|once|TRBV28
TGTGCCAGCAGTTTAACAGGCCAGCCCCAGCATTTT
CASSLTGQPQHF
>17|TRBD2|TRBJ2-1|-|TRBV5-1
TGCGCCAGCAGCTTGGGAAGACTAGCGGGAGGGGGTGATGAGCAGTTCTTC
CASSLGRLAGGGDEQFF
>13|-|TRBJ1-6|-|TRBV10-2
TGCGCCAGCAGTGAGTCGGTGAATTCACCCCTCCACTTT
CASSESVNSPLHF
>14|TRBD1|TRBJ1-1|-|TRBV30
TGTGCCTGGAGTGTATCAGGGGGCGGCACTGAAGCTTTCTTT
CAWSVSGGGTEAFF
>12|-|TRBJ2-3|-|TRBV7-2
TGTGCCAGCAGCGCGGGCACAGATACGCAGTATTTT
CASSAGTDTQYF
>21|TRBD1|TRBJ2-3|-|TRBV28
TGTGCCAGCAGCTCCCTTGCGGGACAGGGGGCGATGGCTAGCGGTACAGATACGCAGTATTTT
CASSSLAGQGAMASGTDTQYF
>12|-|TRBJ1-2|-|TRBV19
TGTGCCAGTAGTATAGACAGTTATGGCTACACCTTC
CASSIDSYGYTF
>12|-|TRBJ1-5|once|TRBV6-5
TGTGCCAGCAGTCGCTTCGGTCAGCCCCAGCATTTT
CASSRFGQPQHF
>13|-|TRBJ1-5|-|TRBV7-9
TGTGCCAGCAGCTCGGACGGACCGCAGCCCCAGCATTTT
CASSSDGPQPQHF
>16|TRBD2|TRBJ2-1|-|TRBV28
TGTGCCAGCAGTGTGTCTAGCGGGGGACTAGGGAATGAGCAGTTCTTC
CASSVSSGGLGNEQFF
>14|TRBD1|TRBJ1-6|-|TRBV7-9
TGTGCCACCCACCGACAGGGAGACGATTCACCCCTCCACTTT
CATHRQGDDSPLHF
>13|TRBD1|TRBJ2-2|-|TRBV28
TGTGCCAGCAGTCGAACAGGGGCCGGGGAGCTGTTTTTT
CASSRTGAGELFF
>15|TRBD2|TRBJ2-2|-|TRBV28
TGTGCCAGCAGTTTTGGGGGAGGGACCACCGGGGAGCTGTTTTTT
CASSFGGGTTGELFF
>16|-|TRBJ1-5|-|TRBV6-1
TGTGCCAGCAGTGGCCCAGGGGTGAATAGCAATCAGCCCCAGCATTTT
CASSGPGVNSNQPQHF
>13|-|TRBJ1-4|-|TRBV5-1
TGCGCCAGCAGCTTGGGTCTGGGTGAAAAACTGTTTTTT
CASSLGLGEKLFF
>16|TRBD1|TRBJ2-1|-|TRBV9
TGTGCCAGCAGCCTCACACAGGGGATTTCCTACAATGAGCAGTTCTTC
CASSLTQGISYNEQFF
>15|TRBD1|TRBJ2-7|-|TRBV6-1
TGTGCCAGCAGTGAGCCGGGACAGGGAACCTACGAGCAGTACTTC
CASSEPGQGTYEQYF
>15|-|TRBJ1-3|-|TRBV5-1
TGCGCCAGCAGCTTGGGGGGCCAAGGAGGAAACACCATATATTTT
CASSLGGQGGNTIYF
>11|-|TRBJ2-1|-|TRBV5-1
TGCGCCAGCAGCTTAGCCCGTGAGCAGTTCTTC
CASSLAREQFF
>20|TRBD2|TRBJ2-5|once|TRBV2
TGTGCCAGCGGGACAGCCGGGACTAGCGGGAGGACCACCACGGAAGAGACCCAGTACTTC
CASGTAGTSGRTTTEETQYF
>15|-|TRBJ2-7|-|TRBV9
TGTGCCAGCAGCGTAGGTACAGGCCAGGGTTACGAGCAGTACTTC
CASSVGTGQGYEQYF
>16|-|TRBJ1-1|-|TRBV14
TGTGCCAGCAGCCAAGAACGGCTTAGCCGGTACACTGAAGCTTTCTTT
CASSQERLSRYTEAFF
>16|TRBD1|TRBJ1-2|-|TRBV19
TGTGCCAGTAGTATAGGCTTCGAGAGGACAGGGGATGGCTACACCTTC
CASSIGFERTGDGYTF
>15|TRBD2|TRBJ2-1|-|TRBV30
TGTGCCTGGAGCAGACGGCTAGCGGGTGGTAATGAGCAGTTCTTC
CAWSRRLAGGNEQFF
>15|TRBD2|TRBJ2-1|-|TRBV5-1
TGCGCCAGCAGCTTGAGTCCTAGCGGGATAAATGAGCAGTTCTTC
CASSLSPSGINEQFF
>19|-|TRBJ2-6|-|TRBV2
TGTGCCAGCAGGAAGGGGGCGGGACCCCCCCAGTCCGGGGCCAACGTCCTGACTTTC
CASRKGAGPPQSGANVLTF
>15|-|TRBJ1-2|-|TRBV19
TGTGCCAGCACCCTCTCAGGAGGTGGGGTCTATGGCTACACCTTC
CASTLSGGGVYGYTF
>13|TRBD1|TRBJ1-1|-|TRBV30
TGTGCCTGGAGTCACAGGGGGTACACTGAAGCTTTCTTT
CAWSHRGYTEAFF
>15|TRBD1|TRBJ1-2|-|TRBV9
TGTGCCAGCAGCAAACTGACAGGGGGCGCGGACGGCTACACCTTC
CASSKLTGGADGYTF
>14|-|TRBJ1-5|-|TRBV18
TGTGCCAGCTCACCCGGAGGGGCCCAGGAGACCCAGCATTTT
CASSPGGAQETQHF
>13|TRBD2|TRBJ2-1|once|TRBV7-2
TGTGCCAGCAGCTCCCTAGCGGGGAGGGAGCAGTTCTTC
CASSSLAGREQFF
>16|TRBD2|TRBJ2-1|-|TRBV5-1
TGCGCCAGCAGTTACTCTAGCGGGAGTTCCTACAATGAGCAGTTCTTC
CASSYSSGSSYNEQFF
>15|-|TRBJ1-3|-|TRBV28
TGTGCCAGCAGTCTACAACAGGGATCTGGAAACACCATATATTTT
CASSLQQGSGNTIYF
>13|-|TRBJ1-1|-|TRBV7-6
TGTGCCAGCAGCTTAGAAGAGAACACTGAAGCTTTCTTT
CASSLEENTEAFF
>14|-|TRBJ1-1|-|TRBV10-2
TGCGCCAGCAGACCTTGGGGGGGCGAAACTGAAGCTTTCTTT
CASRPWGGETEAFF
>15|-|TRBJ1-1|-|TRBV5-1
TGCGCCAGCAGCTTGGCCGAGGGAGGGAACACTGAAGCTTTCTTT
CASSLAEGGNTEAFF
>15|-|TRBJ2-2|-|TRBV2
TGTGCCAGCAGTGAAACCGGGACTGGAACCGGGGAGCTGTTTTTT
CASSETGTGTGELFF
>12|-|TRBJ2-1|-|TRBV18
TGTGCCAGCTCACCAATGGGGAATGAGCAGTTCTTC
CASSPMGNEQFF
>17|TRBD2|TRBJ2-7|-|TRBV14
TGTGCCAGCAGCCACCGTACTGGACTAGCGGGCACCTACGAGCAGTACTTC
CASSHRTGLAGTYEQYF
>13|TRBD1|TRBJ1-2|-|TRBV6-4
TGTGCCAGCAGCGCAGGGGGTGCCTATGGCTACACCTTC
CASSAGGAYGYTF
>13|-|TRBJ2-7|-|TRBV4-1
TGCGCCAGCAGCCAAGGGCTCCACTACGAGCAGTACTTC
CASSQGLHYEQYF
>14|TRBD1|TRBJ1-1|-|TRBV6-1
TGTGCCAGCAGCCGGGACAGGTGGAACACTGAAGCTTTCTTT
CASSRDRWNTEAFF
>15|TRBD2|TRBJ2-5|-|TRBV5-4
TGTGCCAGCAGAAAGACTAGCGGGCGCCAAGAGACCCAGTACTTC
CASRKTSGRQETQYF
>13|-|TRBJ2-5|-|TRBV5-4
TGTGCCAGCAGCCAAGTCTGGGGAGAGACCCAGTACTTC
CASSQVWGETQYF
>14|TRBD1|TRBJ2-7|-|TRBV11-2
TGTGCCAGCAGCTTGGGACAGGGGGCGCGAGAGCAGTACTTC
CASSLGQGAREQYF
>15|TRBD1|TRBJ2-5|-|TRBV7-8
TGTGCCAGCAGCTTAGCCGGACAGGGGGCAAAGACCCAGTACTTC
CASSLAGQGAKTQYF
>15|-|TRBJ2-6|-|TRBV19
TGTGCCGGCCACCGGGGCTTCTCTGGGGCCAACGTCCTGACTTTC
CAGHRGFSGANVLTF
>14|TRBD1|TRBJ1-1|once|TRBV5-1
TGCGCCAGCAGCCTCCAGGGGGCCGACACTGAAGCTTTCTTT
CASSLQGADTEAFF
>16|TRBD1|TRBJ2-3|-|TRBV10-3
TGTGCCATCAGTGAGCCGAAGGGACAGCACACAGATACGCAGTATTTT
CAISEPKGQHTDTQYF
>13|-|TRBJ1-1|-|TRBV7-3
TGTGCCAGCAGCTTATTGGAGAACACTGAAGCTTTCTTT
CASSLLENTEAFF
>14|TRBD1|TRBJ1-2|-|TRBV6-6
TGTGCCAGCAGTAATCGAGGGGGCGAAGATGGCTACACCTTC
CASSNRGGEDGYTF
>13|-|TRBJ2-5|-|TRBV18
TGTGCCAGCTCACCAATGGAGCAAGAGACCCAGTACTTC
CASSPMEQETQYF
>13|-|TRBJ2-3|-|TRBV7-9
TGTGCCAGCTTTACCGAAAACACAGATACGCAGTATTTT
CASFTENTDTQYF
>16|TRBD2|TRBJ2-3|-|TRBV5-1
TGCGCCAGCAGCCCTGGACTAGCGGGAGTTTCAGATACGCAGTATTTT
CASSPGLAGVSDTQYF